The rows below give T cell receptor beta chains drawn from one sample of a study of T-cell memory formation after mild COVID-19. TCRdb re-called the 5' RACE reads through MiXCR, storing one row per CDR3 protein. The sample has more than 400,000 distinct CDR3 sequences, around a sixth seen once; the top ten hold 9% to 15%. Sequenced material: PBMCs or a T cell subset sorted from them (not recorded which). All receptors come from an adult woman who had mild COVID-19 (a few samples of this study predate the infection). Cell type and time point are not known. CDR3s include the opening cysteine and the closing phenylalanine or tryptophan. D genes are given only for firm matches. Size tells how often a clone was seen (once, few, many) or the class of an expanded clone, and some rows leave it out.

TRBV4-3	TRBJ2-3	many	NA	CASSQGEWELGSDTQYF	TGCGCCAGCAGCCAAGGGGAATGGGAGTTAGGATCAGATACGCAGTATTTT
TRBV19	TRBJ2-1	few	TRBD2	CATSFPGLAAAGGRGEQFF	TGTGCCACCTCTTTTCCGGGACTAGCGGCGGCCGGGGGAAGGGGTGAGCAGTTCTTC
TRBV7-9	TRBJ2-7	many	TRBD2	CASSPLGGSYEQYF	TGTGCCAGCAGCCCTCTGGGCGGGAGCTACGAGCAGTACTTC
TRBV7-3	TRBJ2-1	few	TRBD1	CASSLQGARYNEQFF	TGTGCCAGCAGCTTACAGGGGGCACGTTACAATGAGCAGTTCTTC
TRBV2	TRBJ1-2	NA	NA	CASSDPRRDGYTF	TGTGCCAGCAGTGATCCACGGAGGGATGGCTACACCTTC
TRBV6-5	TRBJ2-7	NA	TRBD2	CASSKGTSGRRYEQYF	TGTGCCAGCAGTAAAGGGACTAGCGGGAGGAGGTACGAGCAGTACTTC
TRBV11-2	TRBJ2-7	NA	TRBD2	CASSLEKLAGPSGEQYF	TGTGCCAGCAGCTTAGAGAAACTAGCGGGCCCCTCGGGGGAGCAGTACTTC
TRBV6-2/TRBV6-3	TRBJ2-3	few	NA	CASTTDRLTDTQYF	TGTGCCAGCACAACGGACAGACTCACAGATACGCAGTATTTT
TRBV29-1	TRBJ2-1	few	TRBD2	CSVDGTSGISYNEQFF	TGCAGCGTGGACGGGACTAGCGGGATTTCCTACAATGAGCAGTTCTTC
TRBV12-3/TRBV12-4	TRBJ1-1	few	NA	CASSLELSTEAFF	TGTGCCAGCAGTTTAGAGCTAAGCACTGAAGCTTTCTTT
TRBV21-1	TRBJ2-1	NA	NA	CASSIPPGTGYNEQFF	TGTGCCAGCAGCATACCCCCCGGGACAGGGTACAATGAGCAGTTCTTC
TRBV18	TRBJ2-3	NA	NA	CASSSGTNTDTQYF	TGTGCCAGCTCCTCCGGGACCAACACAGATACGCAGTATTTT
TRBV3-1	TRBJ2-2	few	NA	CASSSGPYTGELFF	TGTGCCAGCAGCTCGGGACCCTACACCGGGGAGCTGTTTTTT
TRBV7-6	TRBJ1-6	few	TRBD1	CASSSGQNNSPLHF	TGTGCCAGCAGCTCGGGACAGAATAATTCACCCCTCCACTTT
TRBV3-1	TRBJ2-3	NA	NA	CASSQEGWRRLTDTQYF	TGTGCCAGCAGCCAAGAAGGTTGGCGGAGACTCACAGATACGCAGTATTTT
TRBV12-3/TRBV12-4	TRBJ2-1	NA	TRBD2	CASSPGILTSGGHNEQFF	TGTGCCAGCAGTCCGGGGATATTAACTAGCGGGGGTCACAATGAGCAGTTCTTC
TRBV24-1	TRBJ1-1	NA	NA	CATSASTNTEAFF	TGTGCCACCAGTGCCAGCACGAACACTGAAGCTTTCTTT
TRBV29-1	TRBJ2-7	few	TRBD1	CSVRMTGLAYEQYF	TGCAGCGTCCGAATGACAGGGCTTGCCTACGAGCAGTACTTC
TRBV10-3	TRBJ2-5	few	TRBD2	CAISLSGGPEMGTQYF	TGTGCCATCAGCTTAAGCGGGGGCCCCGAGATGGGGACCCAGTACTTC
TRBV11-3	TRBJ2-7	NA	NA	CASSYTHEQYF	TGTGCCAGCAGTTATACCCACGAGCAGTACTTC
TRBV12-3/TRBV12-4	TRBJ2-7	NA	NA	CASSLTATPYEQYF	TGTGCCAGCAGTTTAACCGCGACTCCCTACGAGCAGTACTTC
TRBV14	TRBJ2-2	few	NA	CASSLRQNTGELFF	TGTGCCAGCAGCCTCCGACAGAACACCGGGGAGCTGTTTTTT
TRBV7-9	TRBJ1-6	few	NA	CASSLSGVDSPLHF	TGTGCCAGCAGCTTATCTGGGGTTGATTCACCCCTCCACTTT